This T cell receptor beta chain was observed in a study of beta chain features in type 1 diabetes listed by TCRdb under 2018. Regarding the complete study: Patients and healthy donors did not differ in mean age, gender distribution, total cell number or subset yield. A total of roughly 100 million sorted cells were examined across all samples, and RNA yield correlated strongly with the number of cells per subset. In the study, TCRB repertoires of sorted circulating CD4+ T cell subsets from recently diagnosed type 1 diabetes patients were compared with those of matched healthy donors. Regulatory and stem cell-like memory subsets were isolated from only 8 patients and roughly eight healthy donors, whereas naive and central memory subsets came from all 30 or so donors.

Cut back by 0 bases and 4 bases, the V and J ends lie 22 bases apart. Based on the germline V gene, the CDR1 and CDR2 sequences are SQVTM and ANQGSEA. Measured from the cysteine to the phenylalanine, the CDR3 is 18 residues long. CDR3 DNA only is kept here, 54 bases in frame from base 1. There are a few counts of this clone. The antigen it binds to is not known. There are no base qualities to consult, and no much larger clone falls within one base. What the authors observed across the whole study: Because small numbers of individuals were included in the HLA sub-analyses, any influence of HLA type on TCRB rearrangement was left unresolved. Naive, central memory and regulatory TCRB repertoires appeared to be more similar among patients than among healthy donors. Fewer insertions and more nucleotide deletions at VDJ recombination sites were observed in patients with type 1 diabetes, implying thymic rearrangement abnormalities. Because cDNA was sequenced instead of genomic DNA, activated cells with high expression could be over-represented, although the groups did not differ in activation or CD3 levels. Shorter templates might be favored by PCR, yet because patient and control samples were amplified and corrected together, any such skew would affect both groups equally. In all four CD4+ subsets, TCRB CDR3 length was moderately but significantly shorter in type 1 diabetes patients.

Each donor gave one peripheral blood draw, averaging around 0.11 L, which was collected into heparinised tubes. A BD FACSAria II and a panel including CD45RO, CCR7, CD25, CD127, CD95 and CD27 were used to sort naive, central memory, regulatory and stem cell-like memory CD4+ T cells. All sorted populations exceeded 95% purity. PBMCs were separated immediately by Lymphoprep density gradient centrifugation and were stained directly, without being cultured. So that batch effects would be minimized, each experiment stained and sorted samples in pairs, pairing one healthy donor with one patient. The High Capacity cDNA Reverse Transcription Kit was used to reverse transcribe all of the isolated RNA, meaning that expressed TCRB transcripts were what got sequenced. Deep immunoSEQ sequencing was applied to naive, central memory and regulatory T cell samples, giving an average of about 3.8 million total reads per sample. After sorted cells were lysed in RLT buffer, RNA was extracted with DNase-treated RNeasy Micro or Mini kits, with the choice depending on cell number. Each cell subset was processed separately to prevent cross-contamination, with patient and healthy donor samples processed together. TCRB sequences were amplified from cDNA with the immunoSEQ multiplex PCR, producing 87-bp fragments spanning the CDR3 region. Sequencing of the amplicons was done on the Illumina HiSeq platform. Regarding the original processing steps: Synthetic template baselines were used to correct PCR bias computationally, reads within Hamming distance 2 were collapsed, and singletons that could not be merged were discarded. By aligning reads against IMGT, V, D and J genes, CDR3 length, and insertions or deletions at six rearrangement sites were assigned. Within each subset, clonotype counts were normalized to the number of sorted cells before true diversity and Gini coefficients were calculated with the tcR R package. Repertoire sharing was quantified using the overlap coefficient calculated on TCRB nucleotide sequences. The source is immuneACCESS, and TCRdb retained only in-frame sequences with V and J called. Part of the clones is not carried over; for the studies checked, unresolved V genes explain less than half of this, and the remainder is unexplained. That table is the source of V, J and clone size, and D and trimming were worked out from the DNA. The sample table holds about 160,000 clones, of which approximately 8.8% were seen once. 0.7% of the sample belongs to the ten largest clones.

This clonotype was obtained from a woman in her twenties or thirties with type 1 diabetes. Sequences were obtained from central memory CD4+ T cells from blood. The rearrangement joined TRBV29-1 to TRBJ2-1; the D region possibly corresponds to TRBD2 (6 bases align). This receptor carries the CDR3 CSVEEGVTGRPPYNEQFF. The nucleotide sequence reads TGCAGCGTTGAAGAGGGGGTTACCGGGAGACCTCCATACAATGAGCAGTTCTTC.